A selection of T cell receptor beta chains follows, all from one sample in a study of blood T cell repertoires in COVID-19. Here immunoSEQ multiplex PCR was the method, and the copy in TCRdb shows in-frame clones only, minus some. The sample shows roughly 220,000 clones, around nine tenths of them seen only once. Specimen: PBMCs or T cells enriched from blood (not recorded which). These TCRs come from a woman aged 50 to 60 with acute COVID-19. Both conserved end residues are part of each CDR3. A D gene is named only where the DNA matches it firmly.

d_gene | j_gene | v_gene | CDR3aa
- | TRBJ1-3 | TRBV5-1 | CASSLGSGISGNTIYF
TRBD2 | TRBJ2-1 | TRBV29-1 | CSVEGVLAGAQFF
- | TRBJ1-4 | TRBV4-1 | CASSQDGVRGEKLFF
- | TRBJ1-5 | TRBV5-5 | CASSLDLATEPQHF
- | TRBJ2-1 | TRBV7-9 | CASSLKGSSYNEQFF
- | TRBJ2-7 | TRBV7-9 | CASSLEGGRRNSYEQYF
- | TRBJ1-5 | TRBV28 | CASSHTEGGPQHF
- | TRBJ2-1 | TRBV28 | CASSSGTFPYNEQFF
- | TRBJ2-1 | TRBV6-5 | CASSPQRTYHNEQFF
TRBD2 | TRBJ2-7 | TRBV27 | CASSGPPASGPYEQYF
TRBD2 | TRBJ2-7 | TRBV4-3 | CASSQDRSGRGLAGEQYF
- | TRBJ2-2 | TRBV11-2 | CASSLVAANTGELFF
TRBD1 | TRBJ1-6 | TRBV7-2 | CASSRGGTGGNSPLHF
- | TRBJ2-1 | TRBV3-1/TRBV3-2 | CASSQDRSVSSYNEQFF
TRBD2 | TRBJ2-2 | TRBV2 | CASRAGVASGELFF
- | TRBJ2-1 | TRBV3-1/TRBV3-2 | CASSQLDRGQRRFF
TRBD1 | TRBJ1-5 | TRBV27 | CASTSGTGVDQPQHF
- | TRBJ1-1 | TRBV28 | CASRGRGSSEAFF
TRBD2 | TRBJ2-7 | TRBV10-3 | CAIKASGSSYEQYF
- | TRBJ1-2 | TRBV21-1 | CASFTGVGYGYTF
- | TRBJ2-7 | TRBV7-6 | CASSLVGARNEQYF
TRBD2 | TRBJ2-7 | TRBV5-1 | CASSLGAGTSYYEQYF
- | TRBJ1-6 | TRBV3-1/TRBV3-2 | CASSQSGKRYSPLHF
- | TRBJ1-1 | TRBV6-5 | CASSHGGRTEAFF
TRBD1 | TRBJ2-4 | TRBV4-1 | CASSLGTGVGNIQYF